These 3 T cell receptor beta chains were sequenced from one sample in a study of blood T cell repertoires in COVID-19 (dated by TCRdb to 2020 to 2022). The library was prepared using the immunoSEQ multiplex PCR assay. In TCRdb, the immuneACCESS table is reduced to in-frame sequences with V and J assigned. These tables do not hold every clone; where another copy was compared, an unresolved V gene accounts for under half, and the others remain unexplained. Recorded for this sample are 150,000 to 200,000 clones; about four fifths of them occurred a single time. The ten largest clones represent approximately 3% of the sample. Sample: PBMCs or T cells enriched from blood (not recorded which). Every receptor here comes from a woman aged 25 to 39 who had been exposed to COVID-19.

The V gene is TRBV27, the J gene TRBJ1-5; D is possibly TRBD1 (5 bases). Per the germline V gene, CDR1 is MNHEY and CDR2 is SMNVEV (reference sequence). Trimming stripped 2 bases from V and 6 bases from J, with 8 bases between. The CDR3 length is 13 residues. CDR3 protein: CASSLRGVQPQHF. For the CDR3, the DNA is TGTGCCAGCAGTTTACGGGGGGTTCAGCCCCAGCATTTT.

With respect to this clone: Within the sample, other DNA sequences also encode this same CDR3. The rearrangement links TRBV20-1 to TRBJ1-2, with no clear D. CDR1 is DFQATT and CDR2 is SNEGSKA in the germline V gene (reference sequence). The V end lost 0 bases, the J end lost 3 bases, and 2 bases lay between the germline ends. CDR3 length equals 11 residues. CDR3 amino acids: CSARDYYGYTF. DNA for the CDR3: TGCAGTGCTAGAGACTACTATGGCTACACCTTC.

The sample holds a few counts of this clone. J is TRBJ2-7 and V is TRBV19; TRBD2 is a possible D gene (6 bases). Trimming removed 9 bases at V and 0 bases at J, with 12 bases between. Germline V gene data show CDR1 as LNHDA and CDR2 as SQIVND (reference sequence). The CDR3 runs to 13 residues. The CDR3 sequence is CASGGPYSYEQYF. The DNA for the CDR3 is TGTGCCAGCGGAGGGCCCTACTCCTACGAGCAGTACTTC.